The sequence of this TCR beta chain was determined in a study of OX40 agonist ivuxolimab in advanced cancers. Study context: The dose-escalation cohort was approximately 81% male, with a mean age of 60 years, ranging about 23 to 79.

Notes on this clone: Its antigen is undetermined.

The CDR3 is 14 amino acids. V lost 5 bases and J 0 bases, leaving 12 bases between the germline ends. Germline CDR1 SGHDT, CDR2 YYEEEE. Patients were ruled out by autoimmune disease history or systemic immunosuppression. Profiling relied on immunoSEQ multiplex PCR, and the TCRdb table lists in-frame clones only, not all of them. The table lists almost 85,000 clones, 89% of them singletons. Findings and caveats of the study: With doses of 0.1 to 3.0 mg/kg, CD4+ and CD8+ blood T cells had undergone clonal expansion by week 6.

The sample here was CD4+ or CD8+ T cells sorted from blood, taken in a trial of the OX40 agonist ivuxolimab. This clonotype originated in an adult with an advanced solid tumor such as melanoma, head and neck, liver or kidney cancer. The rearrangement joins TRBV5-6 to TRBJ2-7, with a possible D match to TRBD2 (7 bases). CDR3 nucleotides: TGTGCCAGCAGAAGGGGGACTAACTCCTACGAGCAGTACTTC. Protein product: CASRRGTNSYEQYF.